This note documents a single T cell receptor beta chain sequence. Its antigen is not identified. The data originate from a study of shared clonotypes between healthy human individuals. Naive CD8 cells lacked CD45RO and underwent positive selection for CCR7, leaving out terminally differentiated effector memory CD45RA+ cells. V was pared by 4 bases and J by 6 bases, with 13 bases between. The germline CDR1 and CDR2 sequences are MNHEY and SVGAGI. This CDR3 has 14 residues. Study-wide results and caveats: Donors were few, which limited the genetic and exposure-history diversity represented.

Clones were read by immunoSEQ multiplex PCR, and TCRdb kept only the in-frame ones, dropping some. The data show hundreds of thousands of clones, with approximately 95% seen just once and about 0.11% held by the top ten. This TCR was sampled from a woman aged 25 to 39 in good health. V and J are TRBV6-5 and TRBJ1-5; weak D call: TRBD1 (6 bases). The sample comprised naive CD8+ T cells sorted from blood. The CDR3 DNA reads as TGTGCCAGCAGTTTACAGGTACAGGGTCAGCCCCAGCATTTT. This codes for CASSLQVQGQPQHF.